The rows below give T cell receptor beta chains drawn from one sample of a study of T cell changes during pregnancy in multiple sclerosis. Measured with immunoSEQ multiplex PCR; TCRdb has only the in-frame clones, and not every one. This table has 90,000 to 130,000 clones, roughly nine tenths appearing once. Sequencing used peripheral blood, obtained in the third trimester of pregnancy. Source of these receptors: a female donor with multiple sclerosis, enrolled in a pregnancy study. Both conserved end residues are part of each CDR3. Each record gives: J gene, D gene, clone size, V gene, CDR3 protein, CDR3 DNA. D genes are given only for firm matches. A clone size is listed for some rows: how often the clone was seen (once, few, many), or a class if it is expanded.

j_gene: TRBJ2-5
d_gene: NA
abundance: NA
v_gene: TRBV19
CDR3aa: CASSETYRETQYF
CDR3nt: TGTGCCAGTAGTGAGACTTATAGGGAGACCCAGTACTTC

j_gene: TRBJ2-5
d_gene: TRBD2
abundance: once
v_gene: TRBV5-4
CDR3aa: CASSSQRGSQETQYF
CDR3nt: TGTGCCAGCAGCTCACAGCGGGGTTCCCAAGAGACCCAGTACTTC

j_gene: TRBJ2-7
d_gene: TRBD1
abundance: NA
v_gene: TRBV5-1
CDR3aa: CASSKDRATYEQYF
CDR3nt: TGCGCCAGCAGTAAGGACAGGGCTACCTACGAGCAGTACTTC

j_gene: TRBJ1-2
d_gene: NA
abundance: NA
v_gene: TRBV5-1
CDR3aa: CASSLSQVNYGYTF
CDR3nt: TGCGCCAGCAGCTTGTCCCAGGTTAACTATGGCTACACCTTC

j_gene: TRBJ2-2
d_gene: TRBD2
abundance: NA
v_gene: TRBV19
CDR3aa: CASSQRGGRTGELFF
CDR3nt: TGTGCCAGTAGTCAGCGGGGGGGCCGGACCGGGGAGCTGTTTTTT

j_gene: TRBJ2-2
d_gene: TRBD1
abundance: NA
v_gene: TRBV6-5
CDR3aa: CASSLDRVNTGELFF
CDR3nt: TGTGCCAGCAGTCTCGACAGGGTCAACACCGGGGAGCTGTTTTTT

j_gene: TRBJ1-1
d_gene: NA
abundance: NA
v_gene: TRBV7-2
CDR3aa: CASSNPTVNTEAFF
CDR3nt: TGTGCCAGCAGCAACCCGACAGTAAACACTGAAGCTTTCTTT

j_gene: TRBJ1-5
d_gene: NA
abundance: NA
v_gene: TRBV6-1
CDR3aa: CASSVAGAVSNQPQHF
CDR3nt: TGTGCCAGCAGTGTAGCGGGGGCAGTTAGCAATCAGCCCCAGCATTTT

j_gene: TRBJ1-5
d_gene: NA
abundance: NA
v_gene: TRBV19
CDR3aa: CASSSSPGGYSNQPQHF
CDR3nt: TGTGCCAGTAGTAGCTCCCCTGGGGGCTATAGCAATCAGCCCCAGCATTTT

j_gene: TRBJ2-2
d_gene: NA
abundance: NA
v_gene: TRBV11-2
CDR3aa: CASSLWSTGELFF
CDR3nt: TGTGCCAGCAGCTTATGGAGCACCGGGGAGCTGTTTTTT

j_gene: TRBJ2-2
d_gene: NA
abundance: NA
v_gene: TRBV27
CDR3aa: CASSSGHFNTGELFF
CDR3nt: TGTGCCAGCAGCTCGGGACACTTTAACACCGGGGAGCTGTTTTTT

j_gene: TRBJ1-5
d_gene: NA
abundance: NA
v_gene: TRBV18
CDR3aa: CASSTSIGEDQPQHF
CDR3nt: TGTGCCAGCTCTACCTCAATCGGGGAGGATCAGCCCCAGCATTTT

j_gene: TRBJ1-2
d_gene: TRBD1
abundance: NA
v_gene: TRBV19
CDR3aa: CASRELDRGNYGYTF
CDR3nt: TGTGCCAGTAGAGAACTGGACAGGGGCAACTATGGCTACACCTTC

j_gene: TRBJ2-7
d_gene: NA
abundance: NA
v_gene: TRBV5-1
CDR3aa: CASSPEGTTTYEQYF
CDR3nt: TGCGCCAGCAGCCCAGAAGGAACTACTACCTACGAGCAGTACTTC

j_gene: TRBJ1-4
d_gene: NA
abundance: NA
v_gene: TRBV7-9
CDR3aa: CASSARRVVFEKLFF
CDR3nt: TGTGCCAGCAGCGCACGCAGGGTGGTTTTCGAAAAACTGTTTTTT

j_gene: TRBJ2-1
d_gene: TRBD2
abundance: NA
v_gene: TRBV27
CDR3aa: CASSLRDREAGGVFNEQFF
CDR3nt: TGTGCCAGCAGTTTAAGGGACAGAGAAGCGGGGGGTGTCTTCAATGAGCAGTTCTTC

j_gene: TRBJ2-1
d_gene: TRBD2
abundance: NA
v_gene: TRBV13
CDR3aa: CASSLGASGVSYNEQFF
CDR3nt: TGTGCCAGCAGCTTGGGGGCTAGCGGGGTATCCTACAATGAGCAGTTCTTC

j_gene: TRBJ1-2
d_gene: NA
abundance: NA
v_gene: TRBV6-6
CDR3aa: CASSYSSVNSNYGYTF
CDR3nt: TGTGCCAGCAGTTACTCAAGCGTCAATTCTAACTATGGCTACACCTTC

j_gene: TRBJ2-1
d_gene: TRBD2
abundance: NA
v_gene: TRBV7-2
CDR3aa: CASSLSSGGGVNEQFF
CDR3nt: TGTGCCAGCAGCTTATCTTCGGGGGGGGGTGTTAATGAGCAGTTCTTC

j_gene: TRBJ1-2
d_gene: NA
abundance: NA
v_gene: TRBV27
CDR3aa: CATWEGYAGYTF
CDR3nt: TGTGCCACCTGGGAGGGCTATGCTGGCTACACCTTC

j_gene: TRBJ1-1
d_gene: NA
abundance: NA
v_gene: TRBV5-8
CDR3aa: CASSALRGSTEAFF
CDR3nt: TGTGCCAGCAGCGCCCTCCGGGGGTCCACTGAAGCTTTCTTT

j_gene: TRBJ2-2
d_gene: NA
abundance: NA
v_gene: TRBV7-9
CDR3aa: CASSLDQANTGELFF
CDR3nt: TGTGCCAGCAGCTTAGATCAGGCAAACACCGGGGAGCTGTTTTTT

j_gene: TRBJ2-7
d_gene: TRBD2
abundance: NA
v_gene: TRBV9
CDR3aa: CASSFSGGLAGSYEQYF
CDR3nt: TGTGCCAGCAGCTTCAGCGGGGGACTAGCGGGCTCGTACGAGCAGTACTTC

j_gene: TRBJ2-5
d_gene: NA
abundance: NA
v_gene: TRBV9
CDR3aa: CASSVGTAQETQYF
CDR3nt: TGTGCCAGCAGCGTAGGGACAGCCCAAGAGACCCAGTACTTC

j_gene: TRBJ1-5
d_gene: NA
abundance: NA
v_gene: TRBV2
CDR3aa: CASSETEAHQPQHF
CDR3nt: TGTGCCAGCAGTGAAACGGAGGCCCATCAGCCCCAGCATTTT

j_gene: TRBJ1-5
d_gene: TRBD1
abundance: NA
v_gene: TRBV15
CDR3aa: CATSARQGDGQPQHF
CDR3nt: TGTGCCACCAGCGCCCGACAGGGGGACGGTCAGCCCCAGCATTTT

j_gene: TRBJ1-2
d_gene: NA
abundance: NA
v_gene: TRBV28
CDR3aa: CASSLDYGYTF
CDR3nt: TGTGCCAGCAGTCTCGACTATGGCTACACCTTC

j_gene: TRBJ1-1
d_gene: TRBD1
abundance: NA
v_gene: TRBV2
CDR3aa: CASRSGTGNTEAFF
CDR3nt: TGTGCCAGCAGATCCGGGACAGGGAACACTGAAGCTTTCTTT

j_gene: TRBJ1-1
d_gene: NA
abundance: NA
v_gene: TRBV5-1
CDR3aa: CASSGGLQEAFF
CDR3nt: TGCGCCAGCAGTGGGGGGTTGCAGGAAGCTTTCTTT

j_gene: TRBJ1-1
d_gene: NA
abundance: few
v_gene: TRBV29-1
CDR3aa: CSVEGQLNTEAFF
CDR3nt: TGCAGCGTCGAGGGCCAGTTAAACACTGAAGCTTTCTTT

j_gene: TRBJ2-3
d_gene: TRBD2
abundance: NA
v_gene: TRBV30
CDR3aa: CAWSVSWGGMQYF
CDR3nt: TGTGCCTGGAGCGTTTCCTGGGGGGGGATGCAGTATTTT

j_gene: TRBJ1-1
d_gene: TRBD1
abundance: NA
v_gene: TRBV7-9
CDR3aa: CASSISWTGGGTEAFF
CDR3nt: TGTGCCAGCAGCATTAGTTGGACAGGGGGCGGCACTGAAGCTTTCTTT

j_gene: TRBJ1-3
d_gene: NA
abundance: NA
v_gene: TRBV30
CDR3aa: CACRESGNTIYF
CDR3nt: TGTGCCTGCCGGGAGTCTGGAAACACCATATATTTT

j_gene: TRBJ2-2
d_gene: NA
abundance: NA
v_gene: TRBV5-5
CDR3aa: CASSLSRVDGELFF
CDR3nt: TGTGCCAGCAGCTTGTCCAGGGTTGACGGGGAGCTGTTTTTT

j_gene: TRBJ1-1
d_gene: TRBD1
abundance: few
v_gene: TRBV9
CDR3aa: CASSVGGTGQGLNTEAFF
CDR3nt: TGTGCCAGCAGCGTAGGGGGGACCGGACAGGGGTTGAACACTGAAGCTTTCTTT

j_gene: TRBJ2-4
d_gene: NA
abundance: once
v_gene: TRBV19
CDR3aa: CASSLGAGTRDIQYF
CDR3nt: TGTGCCAGTAGTCTAGGGGCTGGGACAAGGGACATTCAGTACTTC

j_gene: TRBJ1-5
d_gene: TRBD1
abundance: NA
v_gene: TRBV28
CDR3aa: CASSKKTGYSNQPQHF
CDR3nt: TGTGCCAGCAGTAAAAAGACAGGGTATAGCAATCAGCCCCAGCATTTT

j_gene: TRBJ2-3
d_gene: NA
abundance: NA
v_gene: TRBV10-3
CDR3aa: CAISESAATDTQYF
CDR3nt: TGTGCCATCAGTGAGTCAGCGGCCACAGATACGCAGTATTTT

j_gene: TRBJ1-6
d_gene: NA
abundance: NA
v_gene: TRBV7-9
CDR3aa: CASSFNNSPLHF
CDR3nt: TGTGCCAGCAGCTTTAATAATTCACCCCTCCACTTT

j_gene: TRBJ2-1
d_gene: TRBD2
abundance: NA
v_gene: TRBV5-4
CDR3aa: CASSIRTGGSYNEQFF
CDR3nt: TGTGCCAGCAGCATCCGTACGGGGGGATCCTACAATGAGCAGTTCTTC

j_gene: TRBJ2-7
d_gene: TRBD2
abundance: once
v_gene: TRBV30
CDR3aa: CAWSARDSGSVREQYF
CDR3nt: TGTGCCTGGAGTGCTCGAGATAGCGGGAGTGTGAGGGAGCAGTACTTC

j_gene: TRBJ1-1
d_gene: TRBD1
abundance: NA
v_gene: TRBV2
CDR3aa: CATGQEGNTEAFF
CDR3nt: TGTGCCACGGGACAGGAGGGGAACACTGAAGCTTTCTTT

j_gene: TRBJ2-7
d_gene: TRBD1
abundance: NA
v_gene: TRBV5-4
CDR3aa: CASSRTGGAYEQYF
CDR3nt: TGTGCCAGCAGCCGTACAGGGGGCGCCTACGAGCAGTACTTC

j_gene: TRBJ2-3
d_gene: NA
abundance: NA
v_gene: TRBV27
CDR3aa: CASSTLPTGYSTDTQYF
CDR3nt: TGTGCCAGCAGTACTCTACCGACGGGTTATTCCACAGATACGCAGTATTTT

j_gene: TRBJ2-2
d_gene: TRBD1
abundance: NA
v_gene: TRBV18
CDR3aa: CASSPVQGDTGELFF
CDR3nt: TGTGCCAGCTCACCAGTACAGGGGGACACCGGGGAGCTGTTTTTT

j_gene: TRBJ2-1
d_gene: NA
abundance: NA
v_gene: TRBV7-8
CDR3aa: CASSLGPGLSNEQFF
CDR3nt: TGTGCCAGCAGCTTAGGACCCGGACTGTCCAATGAGCAGTTCTTC

j_gene: TRBJ1-2
d_gene: NA
abundance: NA
v_gene: TRBV19
CDR3aa: CASTWRGVPWPNYGYTF
CDR3nt: TGTGCCAGCACTTGGAGGGGAGTGCCTTGGCCTAACTATGGCTACACCTTC

j_gene: TRBJ2-2
d_gene: NA
abundance: NA
v_gene: TRBV7-6
CDR3aa: CASSTNTGELFF
CDR3nt: TGTGCCAGCAGCACAAACACCGGGGAGCTGTTTTTT

j_gene: TRBJ2-1
d_gene: TRBD2
abundance: NA
v_gene: TRBV7-3
CDR3aa: CASSLRSGSGVYNEQFF
CDR3nt: TGTGCCAGCAGCTTAAGGTCTGGTAGCGGGGTTTACAATGAGCAGTTCTTC